This TCR beta chain comes out of a study of persistence of HIV-infected CD4 T cells. Background on the study: Up to roughly 180 mL blood was drawn at multiple time points; a couple of donors had single-time leukapheresis.

Trimming stripped 5 bases from V and 4 bases from J, with 11 bases between. Looked up from germline, CDR1 is SEHNR and CDR2 is FQNEAQ (reference sequence). This CDR3 contains 13 residues. Cells were stimulated with overlapping HIV-1 Gag 15-mer peptides. Sorting selected CD4+ T cells upregulating both CD40 ligand and CD69. A remark on this clone: What it recognizes is unknown.

The libraries were made with immunoSEQ version 4 in survey mode. Profiled with immunoSEQ multiplex PCR; TCRdb holds only in-frame clones, not every one. The sample records nearly 20,000 clones, less than 75% being singletons. This sequence originates from an adult woman with HIV who was CMV-seropositive. This specimen was CD4+ T cells sorted from PBMCs after 18-hour stimulation, taken from a patient who received antiretroviral therapy. The gene calls are TRBV7-9 and TRBJ1-2; D not resolved. CDR3 in DNA: TGTGCCAGCAGCCTCCCCACCGTCTATGGCTACACCTTC. It yields the protein CASSLPTVYGYTF.